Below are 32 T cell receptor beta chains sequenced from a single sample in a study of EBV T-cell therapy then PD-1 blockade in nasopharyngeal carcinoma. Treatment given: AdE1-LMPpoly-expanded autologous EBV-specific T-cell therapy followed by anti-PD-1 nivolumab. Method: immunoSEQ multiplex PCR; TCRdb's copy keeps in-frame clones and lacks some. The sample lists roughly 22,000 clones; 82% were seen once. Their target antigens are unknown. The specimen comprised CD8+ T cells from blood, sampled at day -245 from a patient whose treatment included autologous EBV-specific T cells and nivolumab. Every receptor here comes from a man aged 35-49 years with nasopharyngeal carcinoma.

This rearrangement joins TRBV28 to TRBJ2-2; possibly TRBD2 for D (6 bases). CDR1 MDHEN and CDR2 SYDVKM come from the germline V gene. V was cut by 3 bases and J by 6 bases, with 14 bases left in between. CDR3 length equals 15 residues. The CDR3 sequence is CASSFFQGGSGELFF. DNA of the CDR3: TGTGCCAGCAGTTTTTTCCAGGGAGGATCCGGGGAGCTGTTTTTT.

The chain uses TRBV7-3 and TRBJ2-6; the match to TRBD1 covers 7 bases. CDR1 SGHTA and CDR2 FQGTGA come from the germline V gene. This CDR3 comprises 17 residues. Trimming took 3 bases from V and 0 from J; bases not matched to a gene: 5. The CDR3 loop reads CASSFGRGYSGANVLTF. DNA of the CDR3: TGTGCCAGCAGCTTCGGCAGGGGGTACTCTGGGGCCAACGTCCTGACTTTC.

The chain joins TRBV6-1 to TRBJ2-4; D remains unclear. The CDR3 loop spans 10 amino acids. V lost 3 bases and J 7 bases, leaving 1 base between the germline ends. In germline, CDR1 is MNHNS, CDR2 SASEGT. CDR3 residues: CASSDNIQYF. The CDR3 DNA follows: TGTGCCAGCAGTGATAACATTCAGTACTTC.

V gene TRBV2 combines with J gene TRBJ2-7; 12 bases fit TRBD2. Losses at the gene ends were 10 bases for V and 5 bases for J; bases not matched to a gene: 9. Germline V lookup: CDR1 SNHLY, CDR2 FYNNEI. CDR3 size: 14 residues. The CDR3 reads CATSMTSGGDEQYF. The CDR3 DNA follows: TGTGCCACCTCAATGACTAGCGGGGGCGACGAGCAGTACTTC.

CDR3: CASSLEQGSGNTIYF. In DNA, the CDR3 is TGCGCCAGCAGCTTGGAACAGGGGAGTGGAAACACCATATATTTT. The chain recombines TRBV5-1 with TRBJ1-3; 7 nucleotides match TRBD1. The CDR3 totals 15 residues. Trimming took 0 bases from V and 3 from J; bases not matched to a gene: 3. CDR1 SGHRS and CDR2 YFSETQ come from the germline V gene.

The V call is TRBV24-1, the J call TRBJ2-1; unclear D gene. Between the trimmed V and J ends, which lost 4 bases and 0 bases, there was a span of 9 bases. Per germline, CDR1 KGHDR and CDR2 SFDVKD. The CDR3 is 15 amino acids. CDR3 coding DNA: TGTGCCACCAGTGACGTCACGAGCTCCTACAATGAGCAGTTCTTC. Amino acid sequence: CATSDVTSSYNEQFF.

CDR3 in DNA: TGTGCCAGCAGCGCCCGGGACACCTACGAGCAGTACTTC. This translates into CASSARDTYEQYF. The V and J genes are TRBV6-2 or TRBV6-3 and TRBJ2-7; perhaps TRBD1 as D (6 bases). The ends were cut back, 6 bases at V and 2 bases at J, with 11 bases in the middle. Per germline, CDR1 MNHEY and CDR2 SVGEGT. The CDR3 length is 13 residues.

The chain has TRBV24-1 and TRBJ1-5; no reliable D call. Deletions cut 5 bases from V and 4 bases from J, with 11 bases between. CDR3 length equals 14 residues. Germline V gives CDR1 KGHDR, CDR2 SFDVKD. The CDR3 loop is CATSGTTVNQPQHF. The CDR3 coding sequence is TGTGCCACCAGTGGAACCACAGTTAATCAGCCCCAGCATTTT.

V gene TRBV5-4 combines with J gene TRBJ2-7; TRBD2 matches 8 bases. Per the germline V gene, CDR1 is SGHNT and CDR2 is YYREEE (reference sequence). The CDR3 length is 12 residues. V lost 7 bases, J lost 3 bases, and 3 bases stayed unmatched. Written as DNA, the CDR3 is TGTGCCAGCGGTAGCGGGGTCTACGAGCAGTACTTC. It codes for CASGSGVYEQYF.

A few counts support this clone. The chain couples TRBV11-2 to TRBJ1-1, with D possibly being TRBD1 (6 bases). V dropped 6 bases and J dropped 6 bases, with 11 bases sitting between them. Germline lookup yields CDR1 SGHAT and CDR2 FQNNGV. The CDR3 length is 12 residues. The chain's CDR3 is CASRLGTPEAFF. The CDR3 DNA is TGTGCCAGCAGGCTCGGGACACCTGAAGCTTTCTTT.

CDR3 loop: CASSLRTGRDTEAFF. CDR3 in DNA: TGTGCCAGCAGCCTCCGGACAGGGCGGGACACTGAAGCTTTCTTT. J is TRBJ1-1 and V is TRBV9; 8 nucleotides align to TRBD1. Per germline, CDR1 SGDLS and CDR2 YYNGEE. The ends lost 4 bases at V and 3 bases at J; junction bases unmatched: 8. There are 15 residues in the CDR3.

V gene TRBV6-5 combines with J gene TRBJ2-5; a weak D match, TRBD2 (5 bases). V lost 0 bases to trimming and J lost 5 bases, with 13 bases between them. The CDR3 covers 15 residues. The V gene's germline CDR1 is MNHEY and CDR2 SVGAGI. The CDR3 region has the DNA TGTGCCAGCAGTTACTCATGGACCCCGGGGGAGACCCAGTACTTC. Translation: CASSYSWTPGETQYF.

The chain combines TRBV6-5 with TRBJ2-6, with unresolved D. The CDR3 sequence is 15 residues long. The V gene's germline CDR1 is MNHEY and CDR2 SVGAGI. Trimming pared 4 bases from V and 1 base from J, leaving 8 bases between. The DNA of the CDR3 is TGTGCCAGCAGTTCCACAGAGTCTGGGGCCAACGTCCTGACTTTC. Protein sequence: CASSSTESGANVLTF.

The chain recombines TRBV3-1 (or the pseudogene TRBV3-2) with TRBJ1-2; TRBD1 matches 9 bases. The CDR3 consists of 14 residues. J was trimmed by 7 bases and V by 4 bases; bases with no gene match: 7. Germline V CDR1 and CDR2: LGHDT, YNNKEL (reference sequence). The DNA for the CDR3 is TGTGCCAGCAGCCGACCCGGGACAGGGTTTGGCTACACCTTC. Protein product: CASSRPGTGFGYTF.

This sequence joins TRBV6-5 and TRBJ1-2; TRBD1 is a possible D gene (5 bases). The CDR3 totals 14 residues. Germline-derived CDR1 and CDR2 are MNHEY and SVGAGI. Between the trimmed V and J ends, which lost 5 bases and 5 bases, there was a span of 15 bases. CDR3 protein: CASSPPPRVYGYTF. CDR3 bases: TGTGCCAGCAGTCCCCCCCCCAGGGTATATGGCTACACCTTC.

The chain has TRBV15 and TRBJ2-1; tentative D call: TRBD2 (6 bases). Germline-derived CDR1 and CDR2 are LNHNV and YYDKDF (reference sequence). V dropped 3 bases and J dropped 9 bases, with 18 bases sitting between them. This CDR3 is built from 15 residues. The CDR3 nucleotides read TGTGCCACCAGCAGTCTTGACCTGGGAGGTGTTGAGCAGTTCTTC. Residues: CATSSLDLGGVEQFF. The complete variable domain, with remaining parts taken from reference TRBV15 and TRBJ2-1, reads DAMVIQNPRYQVTQFGKPVTLSCSQTLNHNVMYWYQQKSSQAPKLLFHYYDKDFNNEADTPDNFQSRRPNTSFCFLDIRSPGLGDTAMYLCATSSLDLGGVEQFFGPGTRLTVL.

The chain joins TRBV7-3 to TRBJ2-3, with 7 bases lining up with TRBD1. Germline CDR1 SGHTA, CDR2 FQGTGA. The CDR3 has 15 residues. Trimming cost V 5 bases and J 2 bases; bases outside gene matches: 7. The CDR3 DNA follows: TGTGCCAGCAGCCCCCGACAGGGAACCACAGATACGCAGTATTTT. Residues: CASSPRQGTTDTQYF.

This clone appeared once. Written as DNA, the CDR3 is TGTGCCAGCAGTTACTCGGAGGTCTCCGAGACCCAGTACTTC. It specifies CASSYSEVSETQYF. The rearrangement links TRBV6-2 or TRBV6-3 to TRBJ2-5, with a possible D match to TRBD2 (5 bases). The V end was cut by 0 bases, the J end by 5 bases, with 10 bases between. The germline V gene encodes CDR1 MNHEY and CDR2 SVGEGT. The CDR3 extends over 14 amino acids.

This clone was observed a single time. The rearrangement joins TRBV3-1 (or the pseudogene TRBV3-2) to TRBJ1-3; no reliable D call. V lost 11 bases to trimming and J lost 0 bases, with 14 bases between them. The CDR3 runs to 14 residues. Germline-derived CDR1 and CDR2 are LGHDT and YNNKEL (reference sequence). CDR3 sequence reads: CAVLSKDSGNTIYF. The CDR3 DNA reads TGTGCCGTGCTAAGTAAGGACTCTGGAAACACCATATATTTT.

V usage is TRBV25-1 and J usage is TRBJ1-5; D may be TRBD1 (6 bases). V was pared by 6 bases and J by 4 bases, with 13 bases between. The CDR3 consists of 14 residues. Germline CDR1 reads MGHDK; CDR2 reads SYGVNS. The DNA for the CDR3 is TGTGCCAGCAGGGGCGAAGGACAGAATCAGCCCCAGCATTTT. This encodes CASRGEGQNQPQHF.

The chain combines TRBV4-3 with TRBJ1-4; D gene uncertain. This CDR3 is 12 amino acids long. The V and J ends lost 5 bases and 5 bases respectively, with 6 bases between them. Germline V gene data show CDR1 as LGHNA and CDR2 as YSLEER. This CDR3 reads CASSSWNEKLFF. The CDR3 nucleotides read TGCGCCAGCAGCTCCTGGAATGAAAAACTGTTTTTT.

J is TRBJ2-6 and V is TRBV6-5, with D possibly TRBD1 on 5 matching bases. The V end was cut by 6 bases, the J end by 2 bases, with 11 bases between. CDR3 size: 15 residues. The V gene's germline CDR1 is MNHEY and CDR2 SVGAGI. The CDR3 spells CASSPGLPGANVLTF. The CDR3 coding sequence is TGTGCCAGCAGCCCAGGGCTTCCTGGGGCCAACGTCCTGACTTTC.

As DNA, the CDR3 is TGCAGCGCAGCCACGACAGGGAAGGAGACCCAGTACTTC. The encoded protein is CSAATTGKETQYF. V gene TRBV29-1 combines with J gene TRBJ2-5; TRBD1 agrees at 7 bases. Trimming removed 7 bases from V and 5 bases from J; junction bases left unmatched: 10. In germline, CDR1 is SQVTM, CDR2 ANQGSEA. The CDR3 length is 13 residues.

In nucleotides, the CDR3 is TGCGCCAGCAGGCCCCAGCGGGGGGTCACAGATACGCAGTATTTT. Translating it yields CASRPQRGVTDTQYF. This chain links TRBV5-1 with TRBJ2-3, with 9 bases lining up with TRBD2. This CDR3 spans 15 amino acids. CDR1 is SGHRS and CDR2 is YFSETQ in the germline V gene. With V trimmed by 5 bases and J by 2 bases, 6 bases remained unmatched.

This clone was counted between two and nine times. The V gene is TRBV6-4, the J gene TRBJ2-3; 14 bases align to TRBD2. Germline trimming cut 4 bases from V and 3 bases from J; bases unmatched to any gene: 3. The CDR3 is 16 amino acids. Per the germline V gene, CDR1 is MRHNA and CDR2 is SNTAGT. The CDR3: CASSAGTSGGTDTQYF. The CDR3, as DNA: TGTGCCAGCAGTGCCGGGACTAGCGGGGGTACAGATACGCAGTATTTT.

The CDR3 sequence: CASSFETSGGEISYEQYF. The CDR3 DNA follows: TGTGCCAGCAGTTTTGAGACTAGCGGGGGGGAGATCTCCTACGAGCAGTACTTC. The rearrangement uses TRBV28 and TRBJ2-7, with TRBD2 identical over 14 bases. CDR1 MDHEN and CDR2 SYDVKM come from the germline V gene. The CDR3 consists of 18 residues. V was clipped by 3 bases and J by 0 bases; unmatched bases: 7.

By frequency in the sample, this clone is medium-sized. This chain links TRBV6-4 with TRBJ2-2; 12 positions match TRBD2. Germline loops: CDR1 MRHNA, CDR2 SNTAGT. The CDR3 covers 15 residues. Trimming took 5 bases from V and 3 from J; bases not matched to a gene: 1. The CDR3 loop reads CASSRTSGDTGELFF. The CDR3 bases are TGTGCCAGCAGTAGGACTAGCGGGGACACCGGGGAGCTGTTTTTT.

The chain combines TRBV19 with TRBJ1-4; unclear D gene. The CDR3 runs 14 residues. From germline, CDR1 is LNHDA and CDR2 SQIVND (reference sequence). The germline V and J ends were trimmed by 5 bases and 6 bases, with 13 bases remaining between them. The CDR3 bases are TGTGCCAGTAGTCCTATGGACGGTCATGAAAAACTGTTTTTT. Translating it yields CASSPMDGHEKLFF. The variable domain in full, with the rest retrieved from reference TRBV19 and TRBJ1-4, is DGGITQSPKYLFRKEGQNVTLSCEQNLNHDAMYWYRQDPGQGLRLIYYSQIVNDFQKGDIAEGYSVSREKKESFPLTVTSAQKNPTAFYLCASSPMDGHEKLFFGSGTQLSVL.

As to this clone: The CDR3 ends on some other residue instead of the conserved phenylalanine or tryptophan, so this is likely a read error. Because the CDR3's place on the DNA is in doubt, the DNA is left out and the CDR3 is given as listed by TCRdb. CDR3 amino acids: CASSLPGGPENL. This chain joins TRBV7-9 and TRBJ1-1. The CDR3 comprises 12 residues, both ends counted. The germline gives CDR1 SEHNR, CDR2 FQNEAQ (reference sequence).

The chain's CDR3 is CASSLFEGGNEQFF. CDR3 DNA: TGTGCCAGCAGCTTATTTGAGGGGGGGAATGAGCAGTTCTTC. The V gene is TRBV7-6, the J gene TRBJ2-1, with a tentative D call TRBD2 (7 bases). Germline V CDR1 and CDR2: SGHVS, FNYEAQ. CDR3 length: 14 residues. V gave up 2 bases and J gave up 7 bases, with 12 bases separating them.

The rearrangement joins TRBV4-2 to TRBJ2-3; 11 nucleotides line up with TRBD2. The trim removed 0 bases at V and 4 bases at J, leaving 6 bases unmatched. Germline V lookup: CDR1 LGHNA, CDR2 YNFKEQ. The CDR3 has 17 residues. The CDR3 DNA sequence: TGTGCCAGCAGCCAAGATGAGTCTAGCGGGGGGTCAGATACGCAGTATTTT. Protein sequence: CASSQDESSGGSDTQYF.

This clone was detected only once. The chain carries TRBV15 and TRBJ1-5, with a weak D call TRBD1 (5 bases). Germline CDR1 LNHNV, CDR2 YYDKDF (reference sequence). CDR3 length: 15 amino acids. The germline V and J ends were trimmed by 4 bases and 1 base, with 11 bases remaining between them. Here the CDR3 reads CATSISRVSNQPQHF. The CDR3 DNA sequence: TGTGCCACCAGCATAAGCAGGGTGAGCAATCAGCCCCAGCATTTT.